Below are 13 T cell receptor beta chains sequenced from a single sample in a study of T cell repertoires in cytomegalovirus infection. TCRdb called the reads again in MiXCR, with one record for every CDR3 protein. Of roughly 150,000 distinct CDR3 sequences listed, about a fifth are singletons. Their specific antigens are unknown. The material was CD8+ T cells from cultured PBMCs, obtained from culture after CMV antigen stimulation. Receptors originate from a human donor in good health (CMV status not recorded). Some clones in this sample may be carry-over from other donors' samples.

V is TRBV7-9 and J is TRBJ1-2; D may be TRBD1 (5 bases). Germline assignment: CDR1 SEHNR and CDR2 FQNEAQ (reference sequence). V lost 5 bases, J lost 4 bases, and 20 bases lay in between. The CDR3 has 16 amino acids. In DNA, the CDR3 is TGTGCCAGCAGCCCCTTAGGCTCCCAGGGATCCTATGGCTACACCTTC. As protein: CASSPLGSQGSYGYTF.

In this sample, this clonotype turned up a few times. The chain has TRBV19 and TRBJ1-2, with 7 bases identical to TRBD1. The CDR3 has 16 residues. From germline, CDR1 is LNHDA and CDR2 SQIVND (reference sequence). V was pared by 3 bases and J by 6 bases, with 13 bases of the junction left unmatched. CDR3: CASSILNPPGGDGYTF. DNA for the CDR3: TGTGCCAGTAGTATTCTCAACCCTCCAGGGGGTGATGGCTACACCTTC.

The rearrangement links TRBV6-8 to TRBJ1-1, with D unclear. CDR1 MNHGY and CDR2 SAAAGT come from the germline V gene. The V end was cut by 2 bases, the J end by 0 bases, with 7 bases between. The CDR3 has 14 amino acids. CDR3 sequence: CASSYRALNTEAFF. DNA for the CDR3: TGTGCCAGCAGTTACCGGGCCTTGAACACTGAAGCTTTCTTT.

The rearrangement joins TRBV12-3 or TRBV12-4 to TRBJ2-1; the D call may be TRBD1 or TRBD2 (5 bases each). The CDR3 totals 14 residues. V lost 2 bases and J 7 bases, leaving 12 bases between the germline ends. In DNA, the CDR3 is TGTGCCAGCAGTTTATCTGGGGGTCAGAATGAGCAGTTCTTC. Translation: CASSLSGGQNEQFF.

This clonotype turned up a few times. V gene TRBV19 combines with J gene TRBJ2-1; TRBD1 is a possible D gene (6 bases). The ends were cut back, 2 bases at V and 7 bases at J, with 15 bases in the middle. The CDR3 spans 15 residues. Germline CDR1 is LNHDA and CDR2 is SQIVND (reference sequence). DNA of the CDR3: TGTGCCAGTAGTATATCCCGCCGACAGGCAAATGAGCAGTTCTTC. Protein product: CASSISRRQANEQFF.

This clonotype was seen just once. J is TRBJ2-7 and V is TRBV7-6; D perhaps matches TRBD2 (5 bases). V gave up 3 bases and J gave up 0 bases, with 9 bases separating them. CDR3 length equals 14 residues. In germline, CDR1 is SGHVS, CDR2 FNYEAQ. CDR3 bases: TGTGCCAGCAGCTTCCGGACTGACTCCTACGAGCAGTACTTC. The encoded protein is CASSFRTDSYEQYF.

This clonotype was seen only a few times. J is TRBJ1-1 and V is TRBV4-3; no clear D. The V gene's germline CDR1 is LGHNA and CDR2 YSLEER. This CDR3 spans 13 amino acids. Trimming cost V 4 bases and J 6 bases, with 12 bases left between them. The chain's CDR3 is CASSLGLGAEAFF. DNA for the CDR3: TGCGCCAGCAGCCTTGGTCTGGGCGCTGAAGCTTTCTTT.

This clonotype was counted only a few times. J is TRBJ1-5 and V is TRBV27, with 9 positions matching TRBD1. The CDR3 has 16 amino acids. V lost 6 bases to trimming and J lost 1 base; unmatched junction nucleotides: 7. Per the germline V gene, CDR1 is MNHEY and CDR2 is SMNVEV (reference sequence). CDR3 nucleotide sequence: TGTGCCAGCAGAACTTATGGGACAGGGAGCAATCAGCCCCAGCATTTT. Encoded protein: CASRTYGTGSNQPQHF.

This clonotype was observed a handful of times. The chain links TRBV19 to TRBJ2-1; 8 bases line up with TRBD2. The CDR3 totals 16 residues. Unmatched junction bases numbered 7, after V lost 1 base and J lost 5 bases. Germline V gene sequence: CDR1 LNHDA, CDR2 SQIVND (reference sequence). The CDR3 sequence: CASSIGPAGAHNEQFF. Here the CDR3 DNA reads TGTGCCAGTAGTATAGGTCCAGCGGGGGCCCACAATGAGCAGTTCTTC.

In this sample, this clonotype turned up a few times. The gene calls are TRBV12-3 or TRBV12-4 and TRBJ2-1; 9 bases are a match to TRBD2. The CDR3 consists of 15 residues. Germline trimming cut 2 bases from V and 8 bases from J; bases unmatched to any gene: 7. The CDR3 nucleotides read TGTGCCAGCAGTTTACCAGCGGGGGGATCCTATGAGCAGTTCTTC. Its protein is CASSLPAGGSYEQFF.

The chain combines TRBV5-5 with TRBJ2-7; possible D gene TRBD1, 5 bases. The germline V and J ends were trimmed by 2 bases and 1 base, with 13 bases remaining between them. The CDR3 runs 15 residues. Germline assignment: CDR1 SGHKS and CDR2 YYEKEE (reference sequence). The DNA for the CDR3 is TGTGCCAGCAGCTTCAGTGGGGCCCCGTCCTACGAGCAGTACTTC. Protein product: CASSFSGAPSYEQYF.

This clonotype was counted a few times. J is TRBJ1-5 and V is TRBV19; no firm D call. V was pared by 4 bases and J by 6 bases, with 7 bases between. The CDR3 runs 12 residues. CDR1 is LNHDA and CDR2 is SQIVND in the germline V gene (reference sequence). The CDR3 region has the DNA TGTGCCAGTAGTACGGGTATTCAGCCCCAGCATTTT. This encodes CASSTGIQPQHF.

This clonotype was seen more than once but under ten times. The chain recombines TRBV20-1 with TRBJ2-2; no firm D call. This CDR3 comprises 15 residues. Trimming cost V 0 bases and J 6 bases, with 14 bases left between them. Per the germline V gene, CDR1 is DFQATT and CDR2 is SNEGSKA (reference sequence). The DNA of the CDR3 is TGCAGTGCTAGAGATCTCCTGGGTTCGGCCGGGGAGCTGTTTTTT. Encoded protein: CSARDLLGSAGELFF.